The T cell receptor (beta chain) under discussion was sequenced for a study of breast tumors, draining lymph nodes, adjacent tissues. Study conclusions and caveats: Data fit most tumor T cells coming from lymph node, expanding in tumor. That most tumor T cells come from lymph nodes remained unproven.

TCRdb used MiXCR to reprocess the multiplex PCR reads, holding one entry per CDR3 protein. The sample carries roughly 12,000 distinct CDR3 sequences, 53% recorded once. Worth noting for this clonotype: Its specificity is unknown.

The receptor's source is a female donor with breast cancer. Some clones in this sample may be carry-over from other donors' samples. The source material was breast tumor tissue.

CDR3 in amino acids: CASSLLGQISGNTIYF. The CDR3, as DNA: TGTGCCAGCAGCTTGCTGGGACAAATCTCTGGAAACACCATATATTTT. This chain connects TRBV11-2 to TRBJ1-3; TRBD1 might be the D (6 bases). The CDR3 loop spans 16 amino acids. CDR1 SGHAT and CDR2 FQNNGV come from the germline V gene. The germline V and J ends were trimmed by 3 bases and 0 bases, with 12 bases remaining between them.